This TCR beta chain was observed in a study of identical twins. Study conclusions and caveats: Out-of-frame alpha sequences that twins shared showed excess low generation probability. Among beta out-of-frame sequences, excess sharing between twins appeared weaker.

Trimming cost V 2 bases and J 0 bases, with 11 bases left between them. CDR3 length: 16 residues. From the 5' RACE reads, TCRdb called clonotypes with MiXCR, one entry per CDR3 protein. The repertoire holds about 720,000 distinct CDR3 sequences, with 8.6% as singletons. Concerning this clonotype itself: Its antigen is unknown.

The same data also contributed to another study, on yellow fever vaccine responses in identical twins.

The chain employs TRBV12-3 or TRBV12-4 and TRBJ2-1, with D possibly TRBD1 on 5 matching bases. This sequence originates from a woman under 30 in good health. The sequenced sample was PBMCs. CDR3: CASSLSQGSSYNEQFF. The CDR3 bases are TGTGCCAGCAGTTTAAGTCAGGGAAGCTCCTACAATGAGCAGTTCTTC.